This T cell receptor beta chain was observed in a study of blood T cell repertoires in COVID-19. At the level of the study: From the United States, Italy and Spain came samples of acute and convalescent COVID-19. The analysed material was cDNA or gDNA that came from T cells, B-cell-depleted T cells, or PBMCs.

Authors' processing steps: Quantification of nucleated cells was approximated via reference gene primer amplification. The assay was immunoSEQ multiplex PCR, and TCRdb's table has in-frame clones only and misses some. Clonal size and the V and J genes are those of that table, whereas D and trimming came from the DNA. This table has tens of thousands of clones, around nine tenths appearing once. Germline assignment: CDR1 MNHEY and CDR2 SVGAGI. CDR3 size: 13 residues. Trimming left V 7 bases short and J 2 bases short, with 10 bases between. The rearrangement uses TRBV6-5 and TRBJ2-3; tentatively, D is TRBD1 (5 bases). The sample consisted of peripheral blood. This TCR derives from a man aged 55 to 70 with acute or convalescent COVID-19. CDR3 loop: CASKLDTTDTQYF. The DNA of the CDR3 is TGTGCCAGCAAGTTGGACACCACAGATACGCAGTATTTT.